This TCR beta chain was obtained from a study of cytomegalovirus exposure and HLA in healthy donors. The PCR had 60 Vbeta and 13 Jbeta primers. In the study's own analysis: Tens of millions of unique TCR beta chains, roughly 11 million of them shared, were counted by a later analysis. Sequencing was performed with immunoSEQ multiplex PCR; in TCRdb, only in-frame clones are kept and a portion is missing. From that table come the V and J calls and clone size; the DNA was used to work out D and trimming. The sample contains 150,000 to 200,000 clones, around three quarters of which appear only once. At collection, donors were nominally healthy, but unrecorded immune exposures were probable. Trimming pared 4 bases from V and 6 bases from J, leaving 12 bases between. The CDR3 totals 13 residues. Germline CDR1 and CDR2: MNHEY and SMNVEV (reference sequence).

This clonotype originated in a man aged 35 to 55 in good health and CMV-seronegative. V usage is TRBV27 and J usage is TRBJ1-2; no clear D. What was sequenced was PBMCs. CDR3 sequence: CASSSIDKNGYTF. CDR3 nucleotide sequence: TGTGCCAGCAGTTCAATCGACAAAAATGGCTACACCTTC.